The 22 T cell receptor beta chains given below trace back to one sample, sequenced in a study of neurological immune-mediated disorders. TCRdb fed the 5' RACE reads into MiXCR, producing one record per CDR3 protein. The sample yields over 40,000 distinct CDR3 sequences, about 6% seen once. The specimen sequenced was CD4+ T cells from blood. The receptors stem from a woman aged 40 to 55 in good health.

V and J are TRBV10-3 and TRBJ2-5; 10 nucleotides line up with TRBD2. Trimming removed 2 bases from V and 3 bases from J; junction bases left unmatched: 3. This CDR3 comprises 15 residues. CDR1 and CDR2 (germline): ENHRY, SYGVKD. CDR3 DNA sequence: TGTGCCATCAGTGAGCCTAGCGGGAGTAAAGAGACCCAGTACTTC. Its translation: CAISEPSGSKETQYF.

This clonotype was seen many times. The chain has TRBV5-1 and TRBJ2-7, with TRBD1 matching 9 bases. With 4 bases clipped from V and 5 bases from J, the junction kept 13 bases outside the gene matches. There are 16 residues in the CDR3. CDR1 and CDR2 (germline): SGHRS, YFSETQ. This CDR3 is CASSPTPGTGFDEQYF. Written as DNA, the CDR3 is TGCGCCAGCAGCCCAACCCCCGGGACAGGGTTTGACGAGCAGTACTTC.

For this clonotype: An end of the junction differs from the germline gene, which may be a read error. The rearrangement uses TRBV20-1 and TRBJ2-3; 7 nucleotides match TRBD2. Germline values: CDR1 DFQATT, CDR2 SNEGSKA (reference sequence). CDR3 length: 14 amino acids. The CDR3 DNA sequence: TGCAGTGCTGTGGGCGAGCGGGATGTAGATACGCGGTATTTT. Protein product: CSAVGERDVDTRYF.

This clonotype was recorded at least ten times. This rearrangement joins TRBV12-3 or TRBV12-4 to TRBJ2-7, with 7 bases identical to TRBD1. The ends lost 6 bases at V and 6 bases at J; junction bases unmatched: 11. This CDR3 comprises 14 residues. CDR3 residues: CASRPGTDASEQYF. CDR3 DNA sequence: TGTGCCAGCAGACCCGGGACAGATGCCTCCGAGCAGTACTTC.

This clonotype has a count of ten or more. V is TRBV2 and J is TRBJ2-3; D gene ambiguous. V was shortened by 3 bases and J by 8 bases, with 9 bases between the two germline ends. Germline values: CDR1 SNHLY, CDR2 FYNNEI. The CDR3 contains 12 residues. CDR3 sequence: CASSDAWRTQYF. In DNA form, the CDR3 reads TGTGCCAGCAGTGATGCGTGGCGTACGCAGTATTTT. Full variable domain (outside the CDR3, taken from reference TRBV2 and TRBJ2-3): EPEVTQTPSHQVTQMGQEVILRCVPISNHLYFYWYRQILGQKVEFLVSFYNNEISEKSEIFDDQFSVERPDGSNFTLKIRSTKLEDSAMYFCASSDAWRTQYFGPGTRLTVL.

This clonotype came up a few times. This sequence joins TRBV6-2 or TRBV6-3 and TRBJ2-2; D is unclear. V gave up 0 bases and J gave up 6 bases, with 5 bases separating them. The CDR3 is made up of 13 amino acids. Germline CDR1 reads MNHEY; CDR2 reads SVGEGT. CDR3 region: CASSYSQAGELFF. The CDR3 region has the DNA TGTGCCAGCAGTTACTCCCAGGCCGGGGAGCTGTTTTTT.

The table lists this clonotype with many counts. V is TRBV6-4 and J is TRBJ2-1; 7 bases align to TRBD1. Germline CDR1 and CDR2: MRHNA and SNTAGT. V lost 2 bases and J lost 6; bases outside the gene matches: 10. The CDR3 is 16 amino acids. The CDR3 DNA is TGTGCCAGCAGTGACACAGACAGGGAATTTGGCAATGAGCAGTTCTTC. Translating it yields CASSDTDREFGNEQFF.

This chain joins TRBV5-1 and TRBJ2-1; 8 bases line up with TRBD1. The CDR3 is 14 residues long. Germline V gives CDR1 SGHRS, CDR2 YFSETQ. With V trimmed by 0 bases and J by 7 bases, 3 bases remained unmatched. CDR3 residues: CASSLGQGLNEQFF. Here the CDR3 DNA reads TGCGCCAGCAGCTTGGGACAGGGGCTGAATGAGCAGTTCTTC.

There are many counts of this clonotype. This sequence joins TRBV12-3 or TRBV12-4 and TRBJ1-3, with 8 nucleotides matching TRBD1. CDR3 length: 14 amino acids. Trimming removed 6 bases from V and 2 bases from J; junction bases left unmatched: 3. CDR3 in amino acids: CASSPTGAGNTIYF. The CDR3 nucleotides are TGTGCCAGCAGCCCGACAGGGGCTGGAAACACCATATATTTT.

Ten or more counts support this clonotype. The rearrangement joins TRBV5-5 to TRBJ2-7, with D unclear. Trimming removed 0 bases at V and 1 base at J, with 8 bases between. The CDR3 is made up of 14 amino acids. Germline V gene sequence: CDR1 SGHKS, CDR2 YYEKEE (reference sequence). The CDR3 coding sequence is TGTGCCAGCAGCTTGGTCGGGCGGTCCTACGAGCAGTACTTC. Protein: CASSLVGRSYEQYF.

This clonotype was seen many times. The chain employs TRBV20-1 and TRBJ2-7; TRBD2 matches at 7 bases. CDR1 and CDR2 from the germline V gene are DFQATT and SNEGSKA (reference sequence). Trimming at V came to 1 base and at J to 3 bases, leaving 9 bases not matched to a gene. The CDR3 runs 15 residues. CDR3 protein: CSARVRGGSFYEQYF. The CDR3 DNA is TGCAGTGCTAGAGTCCGCGGCGGGAGTTTCTACGAGCAGTACTTC.

This clonotype has a count of ten or more. The rearrangement joins TRBV21-1 to TRBJ2-7; TRBD2 reflects the table's D call only, with no check against the DNA. TRBV21-1 is listed as a pseudogene. CDR3 length: 14 amino acids. The CDR3 DNA follows: TGTGCCAGCAGCAAGAGGGAGATACTCTCCGAGCAGTACTTC. It codes for CASSKREILSEQYF.

This clonotype was counted at least ten times. V gene TRBV20-1 combines with J gene TRBJ2-2; unclear D gene. Trimming took off 5 bases at V and 1 base at J, with 11 bases between the two ends. There are 14 residues in the CDR3. The germline CDR1 and CDR2 sequences are DFQATT and SNEGSKA (reference sequence). The CDR3 region is CSALPGRNTGELFF. DNA for the CDR3: TGCAGTGCTCTCCCTGGTCGGAACACCGGGGAGCTGTTTTTT.

This rearrangement joins TRBV12-3 or TRBV12-4 to TRBJ1-2; D remains ambiguous. Trimming cost V 1 base and J 2 bases, with 5 bases left between them. The CDR3 covers 13 residues. The CDR3 DNA sequence: TGTGCCAGCAGTTTAGGGCGGAACTATGGCTACACCTTC. Protein sequence: CASSLGRNYGYTF.

In this sample, this clonotype turned up a few times. The J gene is TRBJ2-7, the V gene TRBV20-1; the D is unclear. CDR3 length equals 10 residues. Germline-derived CDR1 and CDR2 are DFQATT and SNEGSKA (reference sequence). Deletions cut 5 bases from V and 3 bases from J, with 5 bases between. The CDR3 sequence is CSAAGYEQYF. The CDR3, as DNA: TGCAGTGCTGCAGGCTACGAGCAGTACTTC.

This clonotype qualifies as medium-sized (0.01 to 0.1%). The V and J genes are TRBV7-2 and TRBJ2-7, with 7 bases fitting TRBD1. Trimming took 1 base from V and 5 from J; bases not matched to a gene: 11. This CDR3 contains 16 residues. Germline CDR1 is SGHTA and CDR2 is FQGNSA. The CDR3 here is CASSLGMKGAKDEQYF. CDR3 nucleotide sequence: TGTGCCAGCAGCTTAGGAATGAAGGGGGCGAAGGACGAGCAGTACTTC.

Concerning this clonotype itself: This may arise from a read error, as a much more abundant clone is one base away. The chain combines TRBV3-1 with TRBJ2-2; 10 nucleotides match TRBD2. The CDR3 runs to 15 residues. Trimming at V came to 4 bases and at J to 6 bases, leaving 5 bases not matched to a gene. Germline V gene lookup returns CDR1 LGHDT and CDR2 YNNKEL (reference sequence). CDR3 amino acids: CASSPTSGVPGELFF. For the CDR3, the DNA is TGTGCCAGCAGCCCCACTAGCGGGGTCCCCGGGGAGCTGTTTTTT.

This clonotype appeared many times. The chain is built from TRBV20-1 and TRBJ2-7; 8 bases align to TRBD1. J gave up 6 bases and V 5 bases, and 12 bases lay outside the gene matches. From germline, CDR1 is DFQATT and CDR2 SNEGSKA (reference sequence). This CDR3 is built from 14 residues. CDR3 in amino acids: CSALQSVRGLEQYF. CDR3 in DNA: TGCAGTGCTCTCCAATCAGTCAGGGGGCTCGAGCAGTACTTC.

This clonotype has ten or more counts. The genes are TRBV29-1 and TRBJ1-3; 9 nucleotides match TRBD1. CDR1 is SQVTM and CDR2 is ANQGSEA in the germline V gene. This CDR3 has 15 amino acids. The V and J ends lost 7 bases and 0 bases, in that order; junction bases with no gene match: 7. Here the CDR3 reads CSAATGGHSGNTIYF. DNA for the CDR3: TGCAGCGCCGCGACAGGGGGGCACTCTGGAAACACCATATATTTT.

Many counts were recorded for this clonotype. V and J are TRBV5-1 and TRBJ1-1; TRBD1 aligns across 8 bases. CDR3 length equals 15 residues. The trim removed 4 bases at V and 4 bases at J, leaving 9 bases unmatched. Germline V gene sequence: CDR1 SGHRS, CDR2 YFSETQ. CDR3 amino acids: CASSPGQGRSTEAFF. The DNA of the CDR3 is TGCGCCAGCAGCCCTGGACAGGGTAGAAGCACTGAAGCTTTCTTT. The full variable domain, rest sourced from reference TRBV5-1 and TRBJ1-1, is KAGVTQTPRYLIKTRGQQVTLSCSPISGHRSVSWYQQTPGQGLQFLFEYFSETQRNKGNFPGRFSGRQFSNSRSEMNVSTLELGDSALYLCASSPGQGRSTEAFFGQGTRLTVV.

This clonotype was recorded many times. The chain uses TRBV5-1 and TRBJ1-3; the match to TRBD1 covers 7 bases. The CDR3 is 15 amino acids. Germline loops: CDR1 SGHRS, CDR2 YFSETQ. The junction had 14 bases not matched to a gene; V was cut back by 4 bases and J by 10 bases. The CDR3 region is CASSGLGGGIGTIYF. CDR3 DNA sequence: TGCGCCAGCAGCGGCCTGGGAGGGGGCATAGGAACCATATATTTT.

Points on this clonotype: The CDR3 carries no conserved terminal phenylalanine or tryptophan, so it likely arises from a read error. The CDR3 region has the DNA TGTGCCAGCAGCCATCGAGGACCTGGGCAGGAGACCCAGTACTTA. This translates into CASSHRGPGQETQYL. This chain uses TRBV3-1 with TRBJ2-5, with D unclear. This CDR3 is 15 amino acids long. Germline V gene sequence: CDR1 LGHDT, CDR2 YNNKEL (reference sequence). V lost 3 bases and J 5 bases, leaving 16 bases between the germline ends.